This T cell receptor (beta chain) was observed in a study of CD8+CD57+ T cells in acquired aplastic anemia (dated by TCRdb to the late 2010s). At the level of the whole study: On average, sorted CD4+ and CD8+ cells yielded around 3.5 ug of extracted DNA, with a range of about 0.19 to 30 ug. Mean read counts for healthy donor samples were some 10 million for CD4+ cells and 11.0 million for CD8+ cells.

This clonotype was found many times. Its antigen has not been determined. Base qualities were left out, and no much larger clone turns up one base away. Broad study findings and their caveats: Although roughly 30 CD8+ CDR3 sequences were shared by patients and controls, these sequences appeared highly expressed in patients and within the immunodominant clones of patients. CD8+ Simpson's diversity did not differ significantly between patients and healthy controls (P=0.060).

In the study, sorted CD4+ and CD8+ blood T cells from patients with severe aplastic anemia and from healthy subjects underwent deep sequencing of TCR repertoires. Ficoll-Paque density gradient centrifugation was used to isolate peripheral blood mononuclear cells. Before DNA was extracted, CD4+ and CD8+ T cells were sorted using either FACS or magnetic beads. Profiling of TCR beta VDJ combinations and CDR3 sequences used genomic DNA as the template. An Illumina HiSeq 2000 was used for TCR repertoire sequencing. Regarding the original processing steps: TRBV/TRBJ rearrangement plots, CDR3 size and DJ length profiles, and Simpson's diversity index were used to evaluate the repertoires. The immunodominant clone was defined as the most abundant DNA sequence in deep sequencing data. CDR3 amino acid sequences were screened for sharing across subjects and compared with published repertoires and the VDJdb database. TCRdb reanalyzed the raw reads on its own, using fastp at Q25 for trimming and MiXCR for clone calling, and kept in-frame beta chains. Rows merge per CDR3 protein into single entries with the most common DNA and genes. The V and J calls, along with clone size, are taken from TCRdb and not from the paper's own processing. The sample table contains tens of thousands of distinct CDR3 sequences; only one count was recorded for less than 60% of them. The top ten hold 66% of the sample.

Including the terminal cysteine and phenylalanine, the CDR3 comprises 14 residues. The sequence is cut down to CDR3 DNA, 42 bases in frame from base 1. V is pruned by 4 bases and J by 1 base, leaving 2 bases of the junction without a gene match. From the germline V gene (reference sequence), CDR1 is LNHNV and CDR2 is YYDKDF. The sequence was collected from a human donor in good health, serving as a control. The chain couples TRBV15 to TRBJ1-1; the junction holds 8 bases that match TRBD1. Source material: sorted CD4+, CD8+, or CD8+CD57+ T cells (not recorded which) from PBMCs. The sequenced DNA: TGTGCCACCAGCACCGGACAGGGGAACACTGAAGCTTTCTTT. This translates into CATSTGQGNTEAFF.